Below, one T cell receptor beta chain is given with its context. The CDR3 extends over 11 amino acids. Between the trimmed V and J ends, which lost 5 bases and 5 bases, there was a span of 6 bases. The germline V gene has CDR1 SGHAT and CDR2 FQDESV (reference sequence). The data were taken from a study of blood T cell repertoires in COVID-19. Profiled with immunoSEQ multiplex PCR; TCRdb holds only in-frame clones, not every one. The sample has under 250,000 clones, approximately 90% seen once; the top ten hold 2.5% to 3%. The rearrangement uses TRBV11-1 and TRBJ2-5, with unresolved D. The specimen was PBMCs or T cells enriched from blood (not recorded which). The sequence came from a woman between 25 and 40 years old with acute COVID-19. CDR3 sequence reads: CASSPGETQYF. CDR3 sequence (DNA): TGTGCCAGCAGCCCCGGGGAGACCCAGTACTTC. Full variable domain (missing parts from reference TRBV11-1 and TRBJ2-5): EAEVAQSPRYKITEKSQAVAFWCDPISGHATLYWYRQILGQGPELLVQFQDESVVDDSQLPKDRFSAERLKGVDSTLKIQPAELGDSAMYLCASSPGETQYFGPGTRLLVL.